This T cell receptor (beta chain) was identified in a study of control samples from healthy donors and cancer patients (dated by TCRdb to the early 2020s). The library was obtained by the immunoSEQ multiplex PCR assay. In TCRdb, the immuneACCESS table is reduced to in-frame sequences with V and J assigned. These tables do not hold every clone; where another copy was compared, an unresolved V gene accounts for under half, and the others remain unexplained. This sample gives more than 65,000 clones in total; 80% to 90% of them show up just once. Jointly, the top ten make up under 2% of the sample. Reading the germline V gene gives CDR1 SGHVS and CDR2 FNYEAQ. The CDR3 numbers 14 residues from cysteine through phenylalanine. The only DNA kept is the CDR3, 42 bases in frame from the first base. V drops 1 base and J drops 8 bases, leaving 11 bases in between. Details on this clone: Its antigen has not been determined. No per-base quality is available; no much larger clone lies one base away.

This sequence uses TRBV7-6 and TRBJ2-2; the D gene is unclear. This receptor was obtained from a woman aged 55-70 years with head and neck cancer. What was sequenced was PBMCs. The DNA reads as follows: TGTGCCAGCAGCTTAGATCAAGGTCTGGGGGAGCTGTTTTTT. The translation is CASSLDQGLGELFF.